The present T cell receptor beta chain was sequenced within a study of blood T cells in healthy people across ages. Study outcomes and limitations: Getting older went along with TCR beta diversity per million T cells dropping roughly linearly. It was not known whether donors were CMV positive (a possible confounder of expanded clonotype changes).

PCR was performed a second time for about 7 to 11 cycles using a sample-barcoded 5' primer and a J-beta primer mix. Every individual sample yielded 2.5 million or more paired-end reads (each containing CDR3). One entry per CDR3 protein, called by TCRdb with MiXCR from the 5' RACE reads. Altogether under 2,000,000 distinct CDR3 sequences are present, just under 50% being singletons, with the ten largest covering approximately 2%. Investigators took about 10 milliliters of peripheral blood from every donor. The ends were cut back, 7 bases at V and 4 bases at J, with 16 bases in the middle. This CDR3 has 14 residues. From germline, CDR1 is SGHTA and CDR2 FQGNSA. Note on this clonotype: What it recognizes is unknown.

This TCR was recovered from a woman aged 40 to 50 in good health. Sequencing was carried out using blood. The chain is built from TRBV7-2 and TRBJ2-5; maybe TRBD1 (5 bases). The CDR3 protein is CASTYIGGAETQYF. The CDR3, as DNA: TGTGCCAGCACCTATATAGGTGGGGCAGAGACCCAGTACTTC.